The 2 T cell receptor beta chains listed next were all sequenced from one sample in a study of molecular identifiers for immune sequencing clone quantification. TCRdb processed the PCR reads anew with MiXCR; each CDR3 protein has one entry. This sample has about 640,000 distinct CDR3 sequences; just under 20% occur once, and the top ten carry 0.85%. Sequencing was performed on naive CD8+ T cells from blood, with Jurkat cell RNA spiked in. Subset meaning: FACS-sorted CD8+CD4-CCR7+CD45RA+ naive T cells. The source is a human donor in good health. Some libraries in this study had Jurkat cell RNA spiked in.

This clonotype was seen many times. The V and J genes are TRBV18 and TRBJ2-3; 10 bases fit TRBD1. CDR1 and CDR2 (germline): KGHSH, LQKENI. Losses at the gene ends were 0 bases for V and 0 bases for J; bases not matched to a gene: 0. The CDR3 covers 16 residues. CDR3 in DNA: TGTGCCAGCTCACCACCGGGACAGGGGAGCACAGATACGCAGTATTTT. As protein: CASSPPGQGSTDTQYF.

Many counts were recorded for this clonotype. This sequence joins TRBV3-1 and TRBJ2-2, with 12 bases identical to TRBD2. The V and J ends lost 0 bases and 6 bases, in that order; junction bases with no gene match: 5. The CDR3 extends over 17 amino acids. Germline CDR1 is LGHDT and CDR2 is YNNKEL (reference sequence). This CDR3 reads CASSQDRLAGEPGELFF. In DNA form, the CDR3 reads TGTGCCAGCAGCCAAGACCGACTAGCGGGAGAACCCGGGGAGCTGTTTTTT.